The T cell receptor (beta chain) under discussion was sequenced for a study of shared clonotypes between healthy human individuals. The CDR3 is 15 amino acids. Looked up from germline, CDR1 is MNHNY and CDR2 is SVGAGI (reference sequence). Trimming stripped 0 bases from V and 1 base from J, with 10 bases between. TCRdb's table, derived via immunoSEQ multiplex PCR, lists solely in-frame clones and lacks some. This sample has about half a million clones, with approximately 82% found just once. The chain uses TRBV6-6 and TRBJ2-7, with D perhaps matching TRBD1 (7 bases). Sample: PBMCs. The receptor was derived from a middle-aged woman in good health. Some clones in this sample may be carry-over from other donors' samples. The CDR3 sequence: CASSYSTGRSYEQYF. CDR3 DNA sequence: TGTGCCAGCAGTTACTCGACAGGGAGGTCCTACGAGCAGTACTTC.